One sample yielded the 19 T cell receptor beta chains listed below, sequenced in a study of blood T cells in healthy people across ages. A second PCR of 7 to 11 cycles used a sample-barcoded 5' primer and a J-beta primer mix. TCRdb reprocessed the 5' RACE reads with MiXCR, giving one entry per CDR3 protein. The table records around 1.5 million distinct CDR3 sequences, 42% of them present only once. The specimen was blood. All receptors come from a woman aged 18-30 years in good health.

This clonotype has only a few counts. V and J are TRBV20-1 and TRBJ1-1; 7 nucleotides align to TRBD1. The V gene end was trimmed by 6 bases and the J gene end by 8 bases; junction bases not matched to a gene: 12. The CDR3 runs to 13 residues. Germline assignment: CDR1 DFQATT and CDR2 SNEGSKA (reference sequence). CDR3 DNA sequence: TGCAGTGCCATTCGGCCGCCAGGGGGGGAAGCTTTCTTT. It encodes CSAIRPPGGEAFF.

The J gene is TRBJ2-7, the V gene TRBV7-2, with 11 bases lining up with TRBD2. Germline trimming cut 2 bases from V and 7 bases from J; bases unmatched to any gene: 10. This CDR3 has 16 residues. The germline V gene has CDR1 SGHTA and CDR2 FQGNSA. In DNA form, the CDR3 reads TGTGCCAGCAGCTTATGGGCTAGCGGGGGGAACAATGAGCAGTACTTC. Translation gives CASSLWASGGNNEQYF.

The chain joins TRBV7-8 to TRBJ2-3, with TRBD2 matching over 10 bases. The ends lost 1 base at V and 5 bases at J; junction bases unmatched: 6. The CDR3 consists of 16 residues. The V gene's germline CDR1 is SGHVS and CDR2 FQNEAQ. The CDR3 reads CASSLVWTSGQDTQYF. As DNA, the CDR3 is TGTGCCAGCAGCTTAGTCTGGACTAGCGGACAAGATACGCAGTATTTT.

The rearrangement joins TRBV14 to TRBJ2-7; 7 bases are shared with TRBD2. J gave up 12 bases and V 4 bases, and 9 bases lay outside the gene matches. CDR3 size: 12 residues. The germline V gene encodes CDR1 SGHDN and CDR2 FVKESK. CDR3 sequence: CASSPGGRVWYF. In DNA, the CDR3 is TGTGCCAGCAGCCCGGGAGGCAGGGTTTGGTACTTC.

The chain links TRBV20-1 to TRBJ2-3; 7 nucleotides agree with TRBD1. V shed 2 bases, J shed 4 bases, and the junction held 18 bases outside the gene matches. Looked up from germline, CDR1 is DFQATT and CDR2 is SNEGSKA (reference sequence). The CDR3 has 18 residues. The CDR3 sequence: CSARPTKAGTVVPDTQYF. The CDR3 nucleotides read TGCAGTGCTAGACCCACCAAAGCCGGGACAGTCGTCCCAGATACGCAGTATTTT.

The rearrangement joins TRBV20-1 to TRBJ2-5; TRBD1 aligns across 7 bases. The end of the DNA is better explained by TRBJ2-7, so the J call may be wrong. There are 13 residues in the CDR3. Germline CDR1 reads DFQATT; CDR2 reads SNEGSKA (reference sequence). The CDR3 here is CSASPTGKGEQYF. CDR3 bases: TGCAGTGCTAGCCCGACAGGGAAAGGCGAGCAGTACTTC.

The chain recombines TRBV20-1 with TRBJ2-3, with D possibly TRBD1 on 6 matching bases. Per the germline V gene, CDR1 is DFQATT and CDR2 is SNEGSKA (reference sequence). The CDR3 is made up of 14 amino acids. Trimming took off 6 bases at V and 0 bases at J, with 13 bases between the two ends. In DNA, the CDR3 is TGCAGTGCCCCCCGGGGACAAAGCACAGATACGCAGTATTTT. Translation: CSAPRGQSTDTQYF.

The rearrangement joins TRBV9 to TRBJ2-1, with D uncertain. This CDR3 has 17 residues. CDR1 and CDR2 (germline): SGDLS, YYNGEE. Trimming removed 0 bases at V and 0 bases at J, with 13 bases between. The CDR3 sequence: CASSVAFSSSSYNEQFF. CDR3 coding DNA: TGTGCCAGCAGCGTAGCCTTTTCGTCCAGCTCCTACAATGAGCAGTTCTTC.

This clonotype appeared a single time. The chain couples TRBV27 to TRBJ1-2; 9 nucleotides match TRBD1. V was pared by 5 bases and J by 4 bases, with 11 bases of the junction left unmatched. The CDR3 consists of 16 residues. Germline values: CDR1 MNHEY, CDR2 SMNVEV (reference sequence). CDR3 region: CASSPSKTGGSYGYTF. The CDR3 region has the DNA TGTGCCAGCAGTCCGTCAAAGACAGGGGGGTCCTATGGCTACACCTTC.

The chain combines TRBV4-2 with TRBJ2-7, with D unresolved. Trimming pared 4 bases from V and 2 bases from J, leaving 15 bases between. Germline loops: CDR1 LGHNA, CDR2 YNFKEQ. There are 15 residues in the CDR3. Here the CDR3 reads CASSPGRDTTYEQYF. CDR3 nucleotides: TGTGCCAGCAGCCCAGGAAGAGACACAACCTACGAGCAGTACTTC.

Of note for this clonotype: A much larger clone differs from this one at a single base, so this may be a read error. The chain links TRBV4-1 to TRBJ2-4; weak D call: TRBD2 (6 bases). The J call may be wrong; the DNA end is better matched by TRBJ2-7. This CDR3 is built from 15 residues. CDR1 is MGHRA and CDR2 is YSYEKL in the germline V gene. In DNA form, the CDR3 reads TGCGCCAGCAGCCAAGTTGAAGCGGGCCCCTACGAGCAGTACTTC. It is translated as CASSQVEAGPYEQYF.

This chain connects TRBV4-1 to TRBJ2-3; 11 bases agree with TRBD2. Per the germline V gene, CDR1 is MGHRA and CDR2 is YSYEKL. The length of the CDR3 is 15 residues. V trimming: 2 bases; J trimming: 5 bases; junction bases outside the gene matches: 3. CDR3 in amino acids: CASSQSLAGGDTQYF. The CDR3 DNA follows: TGCGCCAGCAGCCAATCTCTAGCGGGGGGAGATACGCAGTATTTT.

This clonotype was detected a few times. The chain links TRBV20-1 to TRBJ2-7, with TRBD1 matching over 7 bases. Per germline, CDR1 DFQATT and CDR2 SNEGSKA (reference sequence). CDR3 size: 13 residues. V was pared by 3 bases and J by 4 bases, with 6 bases of the junction left unmatched. CDR3 nucleotide sequence: TGCAGTGCTAGGTCCGACAGGGAATACGAGCAGTACTTC. Its translation is CSARSDREYEQYF.

The chain is built from TRBV10-3 and TRBJ2-1; possibly TRBD1 for D (6 bases). Germline V gene lookup returns CDR1 ENHRY and CDR2 SYGVKD. V shed 2 bases and J shed 12 bases, with 17 bases lying between them. The CDR3 has 14 amino acids. CDR3: CAISERDTGTPQFF. CDR3 coding DNA: TGTGCCATCAGTGAGAGGGACACCGGGACGCCGCAGTTCTTC.

At least ten counts were recorded for this clonotype. This chain uses TRBV11-2 with TRBJ2-4; TRBD2 matches at 8 bases. CDR3 length equals 15 residues. With V trimmed by 2 bases and J by 5 bases, 5 bases remained unmatched. Germline CDR1 is SGHAT and CDR2 is FQNNGV. This CDR3 is CASSLTGTRENIQYF. The CDR3 bases are TGTGCCAGCAGCTTAACGGGGACTAGGGAAAACATTCAGTACTTC.

This chain joins TRBV20-1 and TRBJ1-1, with D tentatively TRBD1 (5 bases). Germline V lookup: CDR1 DFQATT, CDR2 SNEGSKA (reference sequence). The CDR3 consists of 13 residues. V gave up 5 bases and J gave up 4 bases, with 14 bases separating them. CDR3 DNA: TGCAGTGCTGGGACCGAGGGTGGCACTGAAGCTTTCTTT. Amino acid sequence: CSAGTEGGTEAFF.

This clonotype was observed a handful of times. This chain uses TRBV6-2 or TRBV6-3 with TRBJ2-4; D uncertain. CDR3 length: 12 amino acids. The V end was cut by 3 bases, the J end by 9 bases, with 9 bases between. Germline V gene lookup returns CDR1 MNHEY and CDR2 SVGEGT. CDR3 nucleotides: TGTGCCAGCAGTTATCCCCTCAGCATTCAGTACTTC. This encodes CASSYPLSIQYF.

V is TRBV2 and J is TRBJ2-5, with D perhaps matching TRBD1 or TRBD2 (7 bases each). CDR3 length: 15 residues. Germline CDR1 reads SNHLY; CDR2 reads FYNNEI. V lost 4 bases and J lost 1, with 13 bases in between. The CDR3 bases are TGTGCCAGCAGTGTAATCAGGGGGGGCCAAGAGACCCAGTACTTC. Translated: CASSVIRGGQETQYF.

The chain links TRBV5-1 to TRBJ2-4, with 11 bases aligning to TRBD2. Matching the DNA end better, TRBJ2-7 makes the J call doubtful. The CDR3 runs 16 residues. The germline V gene encodes CDR1 SGHRS and CDR2 YFSETQ. CDR3 in amino acids: CASSLRDSGGAYEQYF. CDR3 DNA: TGCGCCAGCAGCTTAAGGGATAGCGGGGGGGCCTACGAGCAGTACTTC.